The entry below describes one T cell receptor (beta chain). This entry is derived from a study of control samples from healthy donors and cancer patients. CDR1 and CDR2 (germline): MDHEN, SYDVKM. This CDR3 spans 16 amino acids. Trimming took off 2 bases at V and 6 bases at J, with 17 bases between the two ends. Method: immunoSEQ multiplex PCR; TCRdb's copy keeps in-frame clones and lacks some. The table records 170,000 or so clones, approximately 95% of them present only once. V and J are TRBV28 and TRBJ2-1, with D perhaps TRBD1 (6 bases). This sequence was found in a man aged 18-30 years in good health. Sample: blood. The CDR3 DNA is TGTGCCAGCAGTTTACTTCCGGGACAAGGGACCAATGAGCAGTTCTTC. This translates into CASSLLPGQGTNEQFF.